This T cell receptor (beta chain) comes out of a study of cytomegalovirus exposure and HLA in healthy donors. Study details: Counted in an early data release were about 85 million unique TCRs from HLA-typed donors.

The CDR3 contains 13 residues. The germline V gene encodes CDR1 SQVTM and CDR2 ANQGSEA. V lost 2 bases and J 7 bases, leaving 12 bases between the germline ends. Both 60 Vbeta primers and 13 Jbeta primers went into the PCR. Repertoires were generated with immunoSEQ multiplex PCR, while TCRdb's copy carries only in-frame clones and drops some. The sample shows some 150,000 clones, about two thirds of them seen only once. This chain uses TRBV29-1 with TRBJ1-5, with a weak D call TRBD1 (6 bases). The material sequenced was PBMCs. The source is a man in his sixties in good health and CMV-seronegative. CDR3 in DNA: TGCAGCGTTGAAAGCGGCAGGGGCCAGCCCCAGCATTTT. This gives the protein CSVESGRGQPQHF.